This is a list of T cell receptor beta chains from one sample in a study of CD8+ T cells in alopecia areata. Some clones are missing from TCRdb's copy, which holds only in-frame ones; the method was immunoSEQ multiplex PCR. This sample has about 150,000 clones, with more than 45% found just once. The sample in question was CD8+ T cells sorted from blood, obtained at week 0. The receptors originated from a human donor with alopecia areata. Both conserved end residues are part of each CDR3. A D gene is named only where the DNA matches it firmly. For some rows the clone size is stated as once, few or many, or as a class when expanded; others skip it.

CDR3: CASLPLRERGYNTGELFF
DNA: TGTGCCAGTTTACCCCTTCGGGAGCGGGGGTACAACACCGGGGAGCTGTTTTTT
length: 18
J: TRBJ2-2
size: -
V: TRBV19
D: TRBD2

CDR3: CASSIFGEAFF
DNA: TGTGCCAGCAGCATCTTTGGTGAAGCTTTCTTT
length: 11
J: TRBJ1-1
size: -
V: TRBV11-2
D: -

CDR3: CASSPGAGGSTDTQYF
DNA: TGTGCCAGCAGTCCTGGAGCAGGGGGGAGCACAGATACGCAGTATTTT
length: 16
J: TRBJ2-3
size: -
V: TRBV7-9
D: -

CDR3: CATDSPTVSNQPQHF
DNA: TGTGCCACTGATTCCCCGACCGTTAGCAATCAGCCCCAGCATTTT
length: 15
J: TRBJ1-5
size: -
V: TRBV19
D: -

CDR3: CAWSVHPTNYLAGYTF
DNA: TGTGCCTGGAGTGTACACCCTACTAATTACCTAGCTGGCTACACCTTC
length: 16
J: TRBJ1-2
size: -
V: TRBV30
D: -

CDR3: CASSEVSTGELFF
DNA: TGTGCCAGCAGCGAGGTTTCCACCGGGGAGCTGTTTTTT
length: 13
J: TRBJ2-2
size: -
V: TRBV6-1
D: -

CDR3: CASSLDNSPLHF
DNA: TGTGCCAGCAGCTTGGACAATTCACCCCTCCACTTT
length: 12
J: TRBJ1-6
size: once
V: TRBV13
D: -

CDR3: CSVGRVDYNEQFF
DNA: TGCAGCGTTGGCAGGGTTGATTACAATGAGCAGTTCTTC
length: 13
J: TRBJ2-1
size: -
V: TRBV29-1
D: -

CDR3: CASSSPTAGGANTGELFF
DNA: TGTGCCAGCAGCTCCCCAACGGCGGGGGGAGCGAACACCGGGGAGCTGTTTTTT
length: 18
J: TRBJ2-2
size: -
V: TRBV13
D: TRBD2

CDR3: CASSFGGLYNEQFF
DNA: TGCGCCAGCAGCTTCGGGGGGCTCTACAATGAGCAGTTCTTC
length: 14
J: TRBJ2-1
size: -
V: TRBV5-1
D: -

CDR3: CASSRKGTGTGELFF
DNA: TGTGCCAGCAGCCGGAAAGGGACGGGCACCGGGGAGCTGTTTTTT
length: 15
J: TRBJ2-2
size: few
V: TRBV14
D: -

CDR3: CASSSRQGVSYEQYF
DNA: TGTGCCAGCAGCTCGAGACAGGGAGTGTCCTACGAGCAGTACTTC
length: 15
J: TRBJ2-7
size: -
V: TRBV7-8
D: TRBD1

CDR3: CASSLNPQSEQYF
DNA: TGTGCCAGCAGCTTAAACCCCCAGAGCGAGCAGTACTTC
length: 13
J: TRBJ2-7
size: -
V: TRBV11-2
D: -

CDR3: CASSLALRTVSTDTQYF
DNA: TGTGCCAGCAGCTTAGCGCTTAGGACAGTCTCGACAGATACGCAGTATTTT
length: 17
J: TRBJ2-3
size: -
V: TRBV7-2
D: -

CDR3: CASSAGQGASYEQYF
DNA: TGTGCCAGCAGCGCCGGACAGGGAGCCTCCTACGAGCAGTACTTC
length: 15
J: TRBJ2-7
size: -
V: TRBV9
D: TRBD1

CDR3: CASSQDAATGSNQPQHF
DNA: TGCGCCAGCAGCCAAGACGCTGCGACCGGCAGCAATCAGCCCCAGCATTTT
length: 17
J: TRBJ1-5
size: -
V: TRBV4-1
D: -

CDR3: CASSQELPGNYGYTF
DNA: TGCGCCAGCAGCCAAGAACTACCAGGGAACTATGGCTACACCTTC
length: 15
J: TRBJ1-2
size: -
V: TRBV4-1
D: -

CDR3: CAWSEGQGYGYTF
DNA: TGTGCCTGGAGTGAGGGACAGGGTTATGGCTACACCTTC
length: 13
J: TRBJ1-2
size: -
V: TRBV30
D: TRBD1

CDR3: CASSNRGYNSPLHF
DNA: TGTGCCAGCAGCAATCGGGGTTATAATTCACCCCTCCACTTT
length: 14
J: TRBJ1-6
size: few
V: TRBV11-2
D: -

CDR3: CASSAGYHTEAFF
DNA: TGTGCCAGCAGTGCGGGGTATCACACTGAAGCTTTCTTT
length: 13
J: TRBJ1-1
size: -
V: TRBV2
D: -

CDR3: CSGALATYNEQFF
DNA: TGCAGCGGAGCACTAGCGACCTACAATGAGCAGTTCTTC
length: 13
J: TRBJ2-1
size: few
V: TRBV29-1
D: TRBD2

CDR3: CATSTGQGRTDTQYF
DNA: TGTGCCACCAGCACCGGACAGGGGAGAACAGATACGCAGTATTTT
length: 15
J: TRBJ2-3
size: -
V: TRBV15
D: TRBD1

CDR3: CASSAAGAVNEQYF
DNA: TGTGCCAGCAGCGCCGCGGGGGCAGTCAACGAGCAGTACTTC
length: 14
J: TRBJ2-7
size: -
V: TRBV13
D: -

CDR3: CASSQTGTGTNEQFF
DNA: TGCGCCAGCAGCCAAACCGGGACAGGAACCAATGAGCAGTTCTTC
length: 15
J: TRBJ2-1
size: -
V: TRBV4-1
D: TRBD1

CDR3: CASSQGRNPFF
DNA: TGCGCCAGCAGCCAGGGGCGAAATCCTTTCTTT
length: 11
J: TRBJ1-1
size: few
V: TRBV4-1
D: -

CDR3: CASSVDGSNQPQHF
DNA: TGTGCCAGCAGCGTAGACGGTAGCAATCAGCCCCAGCATTTT
length: 14
J: TRBJ1-5
size: -
V: TRBV9
D: -

CDR3: CASSINRNTEAFF
DNA: TGTGCCAGTAGTATTAACCGAAACACTGAAGCTTTCTTT
length: 13
J: TRBJ1-1
size: -
V: TRBV19
D: -

CDR3: CSVWQVNTEAFF
DNA: TGCAGCGTGTGGCAGGTAAACACTGAAGCTTTCTTT
length: 12
J: TRBJ1-1
size: -
V: TRBV29-1
D: -

CDR3: CASSPSLLGGSAYEQYF
DNA: TGTGCCAGCAGCCCAAGCTTACTAGGAGGGTCGGCCTACGAGCAGTACTTC
length: 17
J: TRBJ2-7
size: -
V: TRBV7-6
D: -

CDR3: CASMSGSSYNEQFF
DNA: TGTGCCAGCATGAGCGGGAGCTCCTACAATGAGCAGTTCTTC
length: 14
J: TRBJ2-1
size: -
V: TRBV2
D: TRBD2

CDR3: CASSLTWRSGELFF
DNA: TGCGCCAGCAGCTTGACTTGGCGGTCCGGGGAGCTGTTTTTT
length: 14
J: TRBJ2-2
size: -
V: TRBV5-1
D: -

CDR3: CASSQDSRDKQFF
DNA: TGTGCCAGCAGCCAAGACAGCCGGGACAAGCAGTTCTTC
length: 13
J: TRBJ2-1
size: -
V: TRBV11-3
D: -

CDR3: CASSERVESPNYGYTF
DNA: TGCGCCAGCAGTGAGCGCGTGGAAAGTCCTAACTATGGCTACACCTTC
length: 16
J: TRBJ1-2
size: -
V: TRBV10-2
D: -

CDR3: CASSDGTEQFF
DNA: TGTGCCAGCAGTGACGGGACAGAGCAGTTCTTC
length: 11
J: TRBJ2-1
size: -
V: TRBV6-4
D: -

CDR3: CASSQEDGRPQHF
DNA: TGCGCCAGCAGCCAAGAAGACGGTCGGCCCCAGCATTTT
length: 13
J: TRBJ1-5
size: once
V: TRBV4-3
D: -

CDR3: CASSEVVEKLFF
DNA: TGTGCCAGCAGTGAAGTGGTGGAAAAACTGTTTTTT
length: 12
J: TRBJ1-4
size: -
V: TRBV2
D: -

CDR3: CSVDSGQGAYGYTF
DNA: TGCAGCGTCGATTCCGGACAGGGTGCATATGGCTACACCTTC
length: 14
J: TRBJ1-2
size: few
V: TRBV29-1
D: TRBD1

CDR3: CASSLPGGPTSYNEQFF
DNA: TGTGCCAGCAGTCTCCCGGGGGGACCTACCTCCTACAATGAGCAGTTCTTC
length: 17
J: TRBJ2-1
size: few
V: TRBV28
D: TRBD2

CDR3: CASSPGFSYEQYF
DNA: TGTGCCAGCAGCCCCGGGTTCTCCTACGAGCAGTACTTC
length: 13
J: TRBJ2-7
size: -
V: TRBV14
D: -

CDR3: CASRGQGARSNQPQHF
DNA: TGTGCCAGCAGGGGACAGGGGGCGCGGAGCAATCAGCCCCAGCATTTT
length: 16
J: TRBJ1-5
size: -
V: TRBV2
D: TRBD1

CDR3: CAWRAGNTEAFF
DNA: TGTGCCTGGAGGGCGGGAAACACTGAAGCTTTCTTT
length: 12
J: TRBJ1-1
size: -
V: TRBV30
D: -

CDR3: CAWSVGGRTEAFF
DNA: TGTGCCTGGAGTGTAGGAGGCAGGACTGAAGCTTTCTTT
length: 13
J: TRBJ1-1
size: once
V: TRBV30
D: -

CDR3: CAFLALTEAFF
DNA: TGTGCCTTCCTAGCGCTAACTGAAGCTTTCTTT
length: 11
J: TRBJ1-1
size: -
V: TRBV30
D: -

CDR3: CSAPRGYEQYF
DNA: TGCAGTGCCCCCAGGGGCTACGAGCAGTACTTC
length: 11
J: TRBJ2-7
size: -
V: TRBV20-1
D: -

CDR3: CSVRGTGRSYEQYF
DNA: TGCAGCGTCCGGGGGACAGGACGCTCCTACGAGCAGTACTTC
length: 14
J: TRBJ2-7
size: few
V: TRBV29-1
D: TRBD1